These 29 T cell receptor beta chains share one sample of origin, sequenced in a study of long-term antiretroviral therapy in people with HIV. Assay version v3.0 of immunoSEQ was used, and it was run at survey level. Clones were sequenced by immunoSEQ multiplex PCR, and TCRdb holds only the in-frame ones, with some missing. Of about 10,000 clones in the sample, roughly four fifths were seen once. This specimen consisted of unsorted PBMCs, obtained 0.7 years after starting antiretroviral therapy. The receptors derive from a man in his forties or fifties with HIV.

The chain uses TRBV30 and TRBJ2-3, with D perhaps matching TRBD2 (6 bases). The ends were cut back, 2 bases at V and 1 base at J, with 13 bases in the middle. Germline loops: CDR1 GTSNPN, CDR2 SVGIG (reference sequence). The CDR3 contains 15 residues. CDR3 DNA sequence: TGTGCCTGGAGTTACGGAAGCGGGCGCACAGATACGCAGTATTTT. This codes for CAWSYGSGRTDTQYF.

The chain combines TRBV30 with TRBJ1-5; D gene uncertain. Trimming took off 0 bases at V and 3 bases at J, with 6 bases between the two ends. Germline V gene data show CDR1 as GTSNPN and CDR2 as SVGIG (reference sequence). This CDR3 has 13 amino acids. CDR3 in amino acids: CAWSVPYNQPQHF. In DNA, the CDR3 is TGTGCCTGGAGTGTACCATACAATCAGCCCCAGCATTTT.

The CDR3 reads CASSQGVGSLETQYF. In DNA form, the CDR3 reads TGCGCCAGCAGCCAAGGTGTCGGGTCTCTGGAGACCCAGTACTTC. This chain connects TRBV4-3 to TRBJ2-5; D gene uncertain. The CDR3 length is 15 residues. The germline V gene has CDR1 LGHNA and CDR2 YSLEER. Trimming removed 1 base at V and 5 bases at J, with 14 bases between.

CDR3 sequence (DNA): TGTGCCAGCAGCACTATGGGGAGCAATCAGCCCCAGCATTTT. Its translation: CASSTMGSNQPQHF. V gene TRBV7-2 combines with J gene TRBJ1-5, with unresolved D. This CDR3 contains 14 residues. Looked up from germline, CDR1 is SGHTA and CDR2 is FQGNSA. Trimming removed 5 bases at V and 1 base at J, with 9 bases between. Looking up the rest from reference TRBV7-2 and TRBJ1-5 gives the full variable domain: GAGVSQSPSNKVTEKGKDVELRCDPISGHTALYWYRQSLGQGLEFLIYFQGNSAPDKSGLPSDRFSAERTGGSVSTLTIQRTQQEDSAVYLCASSTMGSNQPQHFGDGTRLSIL.

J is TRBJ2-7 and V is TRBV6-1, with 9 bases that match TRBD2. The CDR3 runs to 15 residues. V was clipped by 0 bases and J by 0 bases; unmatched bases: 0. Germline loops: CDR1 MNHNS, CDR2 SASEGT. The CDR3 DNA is TGTGCCAGCAGTGAAGCTAGCGGGAGCTCCTACGAGCAGTACTTC. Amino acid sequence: CASSEASGSSYEQYF.

CDR3 region: CSVGVRARSYEQYF. CDR3 in DNA: TGCAGCGTTGGGGTGCGGGCTCGATCCTACGAGCAGTACTTC. The chain combines TRBV29-1 with TRBJ2-7; tentative D call: TRBD2 (5 bases). The CDR3 is 14 residues long. Germline loops: CDR1 SQVTM, CDR2 ANQGSEA. Trimming took 4 bases from V and 1 from J, leaving 14 bases between them.

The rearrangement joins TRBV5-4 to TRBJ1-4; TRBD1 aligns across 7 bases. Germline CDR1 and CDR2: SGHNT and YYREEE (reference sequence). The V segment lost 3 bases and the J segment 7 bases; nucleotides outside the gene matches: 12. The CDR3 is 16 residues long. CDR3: CASSSTQDRRGEKLFF. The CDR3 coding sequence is TGTGCCAGCAGCTCGACTCAGGACAGGAGGGGTGAAAAACTGTTTTTT.

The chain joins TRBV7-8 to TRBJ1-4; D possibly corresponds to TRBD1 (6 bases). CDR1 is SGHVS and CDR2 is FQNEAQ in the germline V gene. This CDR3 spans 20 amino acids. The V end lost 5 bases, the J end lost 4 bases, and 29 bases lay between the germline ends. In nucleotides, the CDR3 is TGTGCCAGCAGCCGAAACATGGGGGGGGCCCCGAGTGGGAATAATGAAAAACTGTTTTTT. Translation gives CASSRNMGGAPSGNNEKLFF.

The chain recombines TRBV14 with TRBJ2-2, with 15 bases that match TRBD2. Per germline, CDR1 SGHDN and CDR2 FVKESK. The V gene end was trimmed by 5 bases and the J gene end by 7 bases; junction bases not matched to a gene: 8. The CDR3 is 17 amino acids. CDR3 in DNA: TGTGCCAGCAGCACCGGACTAGCGGGAGGGCCTAACGGGGAGCTGTTTTTT. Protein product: CASSTGLAGGPNGELFF.

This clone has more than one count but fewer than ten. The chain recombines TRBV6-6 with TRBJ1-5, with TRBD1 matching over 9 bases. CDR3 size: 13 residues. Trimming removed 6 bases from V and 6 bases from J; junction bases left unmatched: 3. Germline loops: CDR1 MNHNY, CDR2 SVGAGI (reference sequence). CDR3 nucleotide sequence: TGTGCCAGCAGCAGGACAGGGGTTCAGCCCCAGCATTTT. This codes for CASSRTGVQPQHF.

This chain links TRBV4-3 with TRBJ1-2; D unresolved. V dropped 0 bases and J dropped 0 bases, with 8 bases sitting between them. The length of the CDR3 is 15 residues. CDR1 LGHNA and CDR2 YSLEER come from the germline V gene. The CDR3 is CASSQEVTTNYGYTF. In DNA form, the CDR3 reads TGCGCCAGCAGCCAAGAAGTTACAACTAACTATGGCTACACCTTC.

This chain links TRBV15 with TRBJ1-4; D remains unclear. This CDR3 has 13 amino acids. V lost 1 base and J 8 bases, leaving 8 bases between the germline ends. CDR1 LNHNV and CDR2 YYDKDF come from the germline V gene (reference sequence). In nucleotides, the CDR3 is TGTGCCACCAGCAGAGTGGAATCGGAAAAACTGTTTTTT. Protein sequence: CATSRVESEKLFF.

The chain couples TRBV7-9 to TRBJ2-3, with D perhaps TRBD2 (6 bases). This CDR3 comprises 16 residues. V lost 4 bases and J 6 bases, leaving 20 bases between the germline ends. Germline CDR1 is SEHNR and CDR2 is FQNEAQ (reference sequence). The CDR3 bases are TGTGCCAGCAGCTCCGAAGGAGGGATGGCGGGGGATACGCAGTATTTT. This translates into CASSSEGGMAGDTQYF.

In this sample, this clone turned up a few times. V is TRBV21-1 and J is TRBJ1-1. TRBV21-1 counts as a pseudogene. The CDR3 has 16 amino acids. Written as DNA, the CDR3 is TGTGCCAGCAGCCCTCTTTCCTCTGATCCGAACACTGAAGCTTTCTTT. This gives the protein CASSPLSSDPNTEAFF.

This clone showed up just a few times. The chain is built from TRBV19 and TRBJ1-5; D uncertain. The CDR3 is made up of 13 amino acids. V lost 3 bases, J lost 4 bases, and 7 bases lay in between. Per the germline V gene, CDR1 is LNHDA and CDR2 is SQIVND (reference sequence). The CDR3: CASSIGGNQPQHF. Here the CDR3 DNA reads TGTGCCAGTAGTATTGGCGGGAATCAGCCCCAGCATTTT. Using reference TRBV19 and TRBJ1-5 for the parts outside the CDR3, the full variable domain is DGGITQSPKYLFRKEGQNVTLSCEQNLNHDAMYWYRQDPGQGLRLIYYSQIVNDFQKGDIAEGYSVSREKKESFPLTVTSAQKNPTAFYLCASSIGGNQPQHFGDGTRLSIL.

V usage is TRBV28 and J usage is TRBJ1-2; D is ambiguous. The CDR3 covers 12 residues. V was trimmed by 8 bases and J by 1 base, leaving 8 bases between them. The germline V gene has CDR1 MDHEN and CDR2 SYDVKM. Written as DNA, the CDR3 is TGTGCCAGCCGGCTTTATAACTATGGCTACACCTTC. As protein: CASRLYNYGYTF.

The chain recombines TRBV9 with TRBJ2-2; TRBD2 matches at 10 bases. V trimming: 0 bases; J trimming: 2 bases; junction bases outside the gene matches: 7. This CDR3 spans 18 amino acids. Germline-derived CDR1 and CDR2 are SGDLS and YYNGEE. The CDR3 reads CASSVAAGLAVNTGELFF. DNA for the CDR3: TGTGCCAGCAGCGTAGCTGCCGGACTAGCGGTCAACACCGGGGAGCTGTTTTTT.

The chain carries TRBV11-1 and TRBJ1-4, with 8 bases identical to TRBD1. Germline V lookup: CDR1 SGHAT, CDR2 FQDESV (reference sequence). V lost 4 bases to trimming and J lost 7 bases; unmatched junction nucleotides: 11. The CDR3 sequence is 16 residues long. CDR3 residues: CASSSRFGQGSEKLFF. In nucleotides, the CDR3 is TGTGCCAGCAGCTCTCGGTTTGGACAGGGAAGTGAAAAACTGTTTTTT.

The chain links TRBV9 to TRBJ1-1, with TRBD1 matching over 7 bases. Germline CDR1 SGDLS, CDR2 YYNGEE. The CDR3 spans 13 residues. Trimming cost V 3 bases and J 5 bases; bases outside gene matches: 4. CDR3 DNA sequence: TGTGCCAGCAGCGCAGCAGGGGGGACTGAAGCTTTCTTT. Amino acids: CASSAAGGTEAFF.

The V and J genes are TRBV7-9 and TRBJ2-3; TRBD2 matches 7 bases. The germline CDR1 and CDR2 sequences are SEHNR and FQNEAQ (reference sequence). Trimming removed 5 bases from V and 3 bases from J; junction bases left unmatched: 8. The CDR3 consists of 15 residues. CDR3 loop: CASSRTSSGTDTQYF. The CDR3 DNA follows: TGTGCCAGCAGCCGGACTAGTTCTGGAACAGATACGCAGTATTTT.

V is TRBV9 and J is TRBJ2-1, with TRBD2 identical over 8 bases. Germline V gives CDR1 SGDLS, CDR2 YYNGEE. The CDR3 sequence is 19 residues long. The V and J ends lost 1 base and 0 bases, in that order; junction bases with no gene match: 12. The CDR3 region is CASSVTVAGIQSSYNEQFF. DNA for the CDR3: TGTGCCAGCAGCGTAACGGTAGCGGGGATACAGAGCTCCTACAATGAGCAGTTCTTC.

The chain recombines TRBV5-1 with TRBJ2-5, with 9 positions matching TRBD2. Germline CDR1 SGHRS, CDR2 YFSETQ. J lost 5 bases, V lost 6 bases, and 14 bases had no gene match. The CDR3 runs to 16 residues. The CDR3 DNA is TGCGCCAGCAACCCACTAGCGGGTTCGCCGGGGGAGACCCAGTACTTC. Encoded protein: CASNPLAGSPGETQYF.

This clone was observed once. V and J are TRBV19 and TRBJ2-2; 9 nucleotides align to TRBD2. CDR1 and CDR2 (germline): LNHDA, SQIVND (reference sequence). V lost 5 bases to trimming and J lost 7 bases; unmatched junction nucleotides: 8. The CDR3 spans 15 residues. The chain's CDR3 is CASSGAGGPVGELFF. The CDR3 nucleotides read TGTGCCAGTAGTGGGGCGGGAGGGCCGGTCGGGGAGCTGTTTTTT.

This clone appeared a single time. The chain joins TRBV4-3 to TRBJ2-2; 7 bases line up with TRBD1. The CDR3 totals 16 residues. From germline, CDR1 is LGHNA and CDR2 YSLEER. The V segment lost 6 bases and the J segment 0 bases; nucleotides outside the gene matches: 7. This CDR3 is CASSDRTGTNTGELFF. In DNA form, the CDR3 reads TGCGCCAGCAGTGACCGGACAGGCACGAACACCGGGGAGCTGTTTTTT.

CDR3: CASSLESEQFF. CDR3 nucleotides: TGCGCCAGCAGCTTGGAGAGTGAGCAGTTCTTC. This chain joins TRBV5-1 and TRBJ2-1; D remains unclear. CDR3 length equals 11 residues. Trimming removed 0 bases at V and 9 bases at J, with 4 bases between. Germline V gives CDR1 SGHRS, CDR2 YFSETQ.

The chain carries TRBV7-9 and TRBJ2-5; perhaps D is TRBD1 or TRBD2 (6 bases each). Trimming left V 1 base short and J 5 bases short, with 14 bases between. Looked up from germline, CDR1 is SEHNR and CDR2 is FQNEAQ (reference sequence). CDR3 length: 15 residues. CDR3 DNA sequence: TGTGCCAGCAGCTTAGGAATCCGGGGGCAGGAGACCCAGTACTTC. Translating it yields CASSLGIRGQETQYF.

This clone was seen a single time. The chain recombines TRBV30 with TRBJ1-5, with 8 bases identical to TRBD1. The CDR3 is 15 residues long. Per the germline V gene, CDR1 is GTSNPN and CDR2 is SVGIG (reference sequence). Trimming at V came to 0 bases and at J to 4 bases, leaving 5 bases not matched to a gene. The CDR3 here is CAWSVGQGANQPQHF. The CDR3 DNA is TGTGCCTGGAGTGTAGGACAGGGAGCAAATCAGCCCCAGCATTTT.

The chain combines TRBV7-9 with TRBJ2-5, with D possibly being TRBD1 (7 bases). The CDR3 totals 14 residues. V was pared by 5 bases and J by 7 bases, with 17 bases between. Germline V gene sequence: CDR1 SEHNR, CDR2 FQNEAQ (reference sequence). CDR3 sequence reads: CASSAGQKLATQYF. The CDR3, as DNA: TGTGCCAGCAGCGCGGGACAGAAGTTAGCGACCCAGTACTTC.

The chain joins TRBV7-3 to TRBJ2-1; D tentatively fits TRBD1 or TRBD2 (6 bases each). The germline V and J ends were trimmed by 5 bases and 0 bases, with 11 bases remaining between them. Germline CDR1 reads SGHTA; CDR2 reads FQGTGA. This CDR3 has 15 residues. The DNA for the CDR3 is TGTGCCAGCAGCCCAAGGGGGGACTCCTACAATGAGCAGTTCTTC. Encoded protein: CASSPRGDSYNEQFF.